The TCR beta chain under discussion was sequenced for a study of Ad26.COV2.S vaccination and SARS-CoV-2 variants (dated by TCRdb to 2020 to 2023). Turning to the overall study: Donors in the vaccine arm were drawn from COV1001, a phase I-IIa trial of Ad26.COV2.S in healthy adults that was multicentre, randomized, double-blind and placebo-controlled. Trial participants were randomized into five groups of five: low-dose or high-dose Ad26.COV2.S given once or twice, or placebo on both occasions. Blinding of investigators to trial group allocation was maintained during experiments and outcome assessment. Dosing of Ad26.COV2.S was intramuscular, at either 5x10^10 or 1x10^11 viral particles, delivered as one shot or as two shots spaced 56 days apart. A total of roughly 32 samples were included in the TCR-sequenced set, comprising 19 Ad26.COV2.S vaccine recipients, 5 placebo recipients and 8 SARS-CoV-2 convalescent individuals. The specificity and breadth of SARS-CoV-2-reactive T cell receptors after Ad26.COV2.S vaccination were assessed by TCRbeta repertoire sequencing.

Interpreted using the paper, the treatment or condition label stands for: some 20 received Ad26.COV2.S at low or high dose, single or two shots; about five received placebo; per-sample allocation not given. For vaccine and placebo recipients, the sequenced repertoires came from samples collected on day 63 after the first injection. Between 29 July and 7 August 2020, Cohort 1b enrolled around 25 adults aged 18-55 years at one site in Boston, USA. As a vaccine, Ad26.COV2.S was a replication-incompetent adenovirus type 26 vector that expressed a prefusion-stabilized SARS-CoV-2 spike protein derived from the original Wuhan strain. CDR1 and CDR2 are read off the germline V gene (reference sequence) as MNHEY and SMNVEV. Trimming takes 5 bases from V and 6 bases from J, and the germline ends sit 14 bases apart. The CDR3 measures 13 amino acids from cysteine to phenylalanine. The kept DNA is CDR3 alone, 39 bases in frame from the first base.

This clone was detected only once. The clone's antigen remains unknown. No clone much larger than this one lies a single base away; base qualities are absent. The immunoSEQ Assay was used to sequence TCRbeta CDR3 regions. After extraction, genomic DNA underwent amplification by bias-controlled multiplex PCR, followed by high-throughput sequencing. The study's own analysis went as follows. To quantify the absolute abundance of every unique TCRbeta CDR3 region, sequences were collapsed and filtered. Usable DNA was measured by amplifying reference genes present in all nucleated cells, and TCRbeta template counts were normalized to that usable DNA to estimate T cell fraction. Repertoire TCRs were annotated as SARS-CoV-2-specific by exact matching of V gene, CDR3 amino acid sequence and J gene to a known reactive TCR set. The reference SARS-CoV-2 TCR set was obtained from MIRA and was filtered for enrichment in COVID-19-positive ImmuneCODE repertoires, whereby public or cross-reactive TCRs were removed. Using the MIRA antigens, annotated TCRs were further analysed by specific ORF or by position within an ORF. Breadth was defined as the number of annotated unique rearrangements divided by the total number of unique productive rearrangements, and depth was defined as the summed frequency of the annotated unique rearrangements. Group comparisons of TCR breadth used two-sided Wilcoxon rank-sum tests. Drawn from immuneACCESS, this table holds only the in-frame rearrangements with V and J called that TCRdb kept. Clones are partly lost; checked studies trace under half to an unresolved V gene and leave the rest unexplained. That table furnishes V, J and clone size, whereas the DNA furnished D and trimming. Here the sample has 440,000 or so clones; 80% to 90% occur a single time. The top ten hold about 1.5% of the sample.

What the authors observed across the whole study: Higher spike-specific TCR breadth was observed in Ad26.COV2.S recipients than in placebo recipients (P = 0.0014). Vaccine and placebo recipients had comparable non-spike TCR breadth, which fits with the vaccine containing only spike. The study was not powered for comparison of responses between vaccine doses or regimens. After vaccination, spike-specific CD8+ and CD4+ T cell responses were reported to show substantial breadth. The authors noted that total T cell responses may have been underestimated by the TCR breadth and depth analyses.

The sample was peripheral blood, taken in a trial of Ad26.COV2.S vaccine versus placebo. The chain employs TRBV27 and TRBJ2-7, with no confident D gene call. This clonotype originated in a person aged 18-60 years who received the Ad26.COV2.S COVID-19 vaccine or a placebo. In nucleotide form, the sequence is TGTGCCAGCAGTCGACTTGACCTGTTCGAGCAGTACTTC. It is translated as CASSRLDLFEQYF.